One and the same sample provided the 15 T cell receptor beta chains below, sequenced in a study of control samples from healthy donors and cancer patients (TCRdb year 2020). Library generation was performed with the immunoSEQ multiplex PCR assay. Sourced from immuneACCESS, this table was stored by TCRdb with only in-frame sequences that have V and J called. A share of the clones is absent; for the studies checked, an unresolved V gene accounts for under half, and the remainder has no known explanation. The sample contains 100,000 to 150,000 clones, roughly 92% of them found a single time. 7.8% of the sample lies in the top ten. Specimen: blood. These receptor sequences come from a woman in her late teens or twenties in good health.

CDR3 region: CASSPDSLTTGANVLTF. CDR3 DNA sequence: TGTGCCAGTAGTCCTGACAGCCTGACGACTGGGGCCAACGTCCTGACTTTC. The chain couples TRBV19 to TRBJ2-6, with a tentative D call TRBD1 (5 bases). The CDR3 is 17 residues long. Germline CDR1 reads LNHDA; CDR2 reads SQIVND (reference sequence). V dropped 5 bases and J dropped 2 bases, with 16 bases sitting between them.

The V call is TRBV19, the J call TRBJ2-3, with no clear D. CDR3 length: 14 residues. In germline, CDR1 is LNHDA, CDR2 SQIVND (reference sequence). The V and J ends lost 5 bases and 2 bases respectively, with 11 bases between them. This CDR3 is CASSEDLATDTQYF. CDR3 DNA: TGTGCCAGTAGTGAAGACCTTGCCACAGATACGCAGTATTTT.

This chain links TRBV6-5 with TRBJ2-7, with D hard to call. The V end was cut by 0 bases, the J end by 2 bases, with 14 bases between. CDR1 and CDR2 (germline): MNHEY, SVGAGI. The CDR3 is made up of 16 amino acids. The CDR3 region is CASSYSIRIGPYEQYF. The DNA for the CDR3 is TGTGCCAGCAGTTACTCGATTCGGATCGGTCCCTACGAGCAGTACTTC.

In regard to this clone: Its ends do not fully match the called genes, so a read error is possible. The rearrangement joins TRBV4-3 to TRBJ2-3; D tentatively reads TRBD1 or TRBD2 (5 bases each). CDR1 and CDR2 (germline): LGHNA, YSLEER. The CDR3 contains 15 residues. CDR3: CASRQGTADTDTQYF. In DNA form, the CDR3 reads TGCGCCAGCAGACAAGGGACGGCGGACACAGATACGCAGTATTTT.

The rearrangement links TRBV7-3 to TRBJ2-3, with 7 bases that match TRBD1. V lost 4 bases to trimming and J lost 0 bases; unmatched junction nucleotides: 1. The germline V gene encodes CDR1 SGHTA and CDR2 FQGTGA. CDR3 length: 14 amino acids. CDR3 loop: CASSSGQSTDTQYF. The CDR3 region has the DNA TGTGCCAGCAGCTCGGGACAGAGCACAGATACGCAGTATTTT.

The CDR3 reads CASSLGPRNTIYF. The CDR3 DNA reads as TGTGCCAGCAGTTTAGGGCCGCGAAACACCATATATTTT. The chain carries TRBV27 and TRBJ1-3; D not certain. V shed 2 bases and J shed 5 bases, with 7 bases lying between them. The germline gives CDR1 MNHEY, CDR2 SMNVEV (reference sequence). The CDR3 is made up of 13 amino acids.

This clone was recorded only once. The chain uses TRBV10-3 and TRBJ2-7, with D possibly TRBD1 on 5 matching bases. V shed 6 bases and J shed 2 bases, with 23 bases lying between them. The CDR3 consists of 17 residues. CDR1 and CDR2 (germline): ENHRY, SYGVKD. This chain's CDR3 is CAISPRAGRGVTYEQYF. CDR3 coding DNA: TGTGCCATCAGCCCCCGAGCTGGTAGGGGTGTAACCTACGAGCAGTACTTC.

The chain couples TRBV3-1 (or the pseudogene TRBV3-2) to TRBJ2-5, with 9 nucleotides matching TRBD2. V shed 1 base and J 0 bases; nucleotides not matched to a gene: 9. The CDR3 extends over 18 amino acids. Germline-derived CDR1 and CDR2 are LGHDT and YNNKEL (reference sequence). CDR3 region: CASSQVRGLAKHQETQYF. For the CDR3, the DNA is TGTGCCAGCAGCCAAGTACGTGGACTAGCGAAACACCAAGAGACCCAGTACTTC.

The genes are TRBV6-2 or TRBV6-3 and TRBJ1-6; a possible D gene is TRBD1 (6 bases). The CDR3 spans 15 residues. The germline V gene encodes CDR1 MNHEY and CDR2 SVGEGT. V lost 6 bases and J 9 bases, leaving 18 bases between the germline ends. This CDR3 reads CASSRTAGPSSPLHF. CDR3 nucleotide sequence: TGTGCCAGCAGCAGGACAGCGGGTCCGTCTTCACCCCTCCACTTT.

V gene TRBV7-2 combines with J gene TRBJ2-2; D may be TRBD2 (6 bases). Germline-derived CDR1 and CDR2 are SGHTA and FQGNSA. The CDR3 extends over 15 amino acids. The V and J ends lost 3 bases and 4 bases respectively, with 12 bases between them. This CDR3 reads CASSLVGGSTGELFF. The DNA of the CDR3 is TGTGCCAGCAGCTTGGTCGGGGGATCCACCGGGGAGCTGTTTTTT.

V is TRBV7-9 and J is TRBJ2-7; D is unclear. Per the germline V gene, CDR1 is SEHNR and CDR2 is FQNEAQ (reference sequence). The V end was cut by 4 bases, the J end by 2 bases, with 3 bases between. This CDR3 comprises 11 residues. DNA for the CDR3: TGTGCCAGCAGCTCAGCCTACGAGCAGTACTTC. Its protein product is CASSSAYEQYF. Complete variable domain (other parts from reference TRBV7-9 and TRBJ2-7): DTGVSQNPRHKITKRGQNVTFRCDPISEHNRLYWYRQTLGQGPEFLTYFQNEAQLEKSRLLSDRFSAERPKGSFSTLEIQRTEQGDSAMYLCASSSAYEQYFGPGTRLTVT.

The chain has TRBV10-3 and TRBJ1-6; D ambiguous. From germline, CDR1 is ENHRY and CDR2 SYGVKD. The CDR3 consists of 14 residues. Trimming shortened V by 2 bases and J by 10 bases, and 12 bases separated the two germline ends. The CDR3 coding sequence is TGTGCCATCAGTGAGAAAGGAGGTTCATCACCCCTCCACTTT. Amino acid sequence: CAISEKGGSSPLHF.

V and J are TRBV28 and TRBJ2-7; D is unclear. V gave up 11 bases and J gave up 0 bases, with 17 bases separating them. The CDR3 contains 14 residues. In germline, CDR1 is MDHEN, CDR2 SYDVKM. CDR3 residues: CASQARWSSYEQYF. Here the CDR3 DNA reads TGTGCCTCCCAAGCCCGATGGAGCTCCTACGAGCAGTACTTC. The complete variable domain, with remaining parts taken from reference TRBV28 and TRBJ2-7, reads DVKVTQSSRYLVKRTGEKVFLECVQDMDHENMFWYRQDPGLGLRLIYFSYDVKMKEKGDIPEGYSVSREKKERFSLILESASTNQTSMYLCASQARWSSYEQYFGPGTRLTVT.

The J gene is TRBJ2-5, the V gene TRBV28, with 9 nucleotides matching TRBD1. The germline CDR1 and CDR2 sequences are MDHEN and SYDVKM. J gave up 3 bases and V 7 bases, and 6 bases lay outside the gene matches. The CDR3 has 14 amino acids. This CDR3 reads CASTTGTGKETQYF. As DNA, the CDR3 is TGTGCCAGCACGACCGGGACAGGGAAAGAGACCCAGTACTTC.

The V and J genes are TRBV7-2 and TRBJ2-7; no clear D gene. The germline CDR1 and CDR2 sequences are SGHTA and FQGNSA. Trimming cost V 5 bases and J 0 bases, with 11 bases left between them. The CDR3 is 14 residues long. The CDR3 here is CASSPRAGSYEQYF. CDR3 DNA: TGTGCCAGCAGCCCCCGCGCAGGCTCCTACGAGCAGTACTTC.